These 5 T cell receptor beta chains were all obtained from the same sample, sequenced in a study of blood T cell repertoires in COVID-19. Here immunoSEQ multiplex PCR was the method, and the copy in TCRdb shows in-frame clones only, minus some. The sample comprises 250,000 to 350,000 clones, about 80% of which are singletons, and 15% to 19% rests with the top ten. The specimen sequenced was peripheral blood. Every receptor here comes from a person aged 65 to 85 with COVID-19, enrolled during active disease.

CDR3 in DNA: TGTGCCAGCAGTGACATGGAGAACTATGGCTACACCTTC. Amino acids: CASSDMENYGYTF. J is TRBJ1-2 and V is TRBV6-1, with D unresolved. The CDR3 has 13 amino acids. The V end was cut by 3 bases, the J end by 2 bases, with 7 bases between. Germline V CDR1 and CDR2: MNHNS, SASEGT.

The rearrangement links TRBV27 to TRBJ2-7, with 7 bases that match TRBD1. J was trimmed by 1 base and V by 5 bases; bases with no gene match: 5. Germline CDR1 reads MNHEY; CDR2 reads SMNVEV (reference sequence). The CDR3 consists of 14 residues. For the CDR3, the DNA is TGTGCCAGCAGTACACGGGACAGTTCCTACGAGCAGTACTTC. Its translation: CASSTRDSSYEQYF.

This rearrangement joins TRBV5-1 to TRBJ2-1, with TRBD2 matching over 11 bases. The germline V gene has CDR1 SGHRS and CDR2 YFSETQ. There are 18 residues in the CDR3. V was clipped by 2 bases and J by 0 bases; unmatched bases: 7. The CDR3 reads CASSFGTSGYSSYNEQFF. CDR3 coding DNA: TGCGCCAGCAGCTTTGGGACTAGCGGCTATAGCTCCTACAATGAGCAGTTCTTC.

The CDR3 sequence is CASSPIRDRANEKLFF. The DNA of the CDR3 is TGTGCCAGCTCACCCATCCGGGACAGGGCCAATGAAAAACTGTTTTTT. This chain links TRBV18 with TRBJ1-4; 9 nucleotides match TRBD1. CDR3 length: 16 residues. Germline CDR1 and CDR2: KGHSH and LQKENI. The V and J ends lost 3 bases and 5 bases, in that order; junction bases with no gene match: 7.

This chain connects TRBV24-1 to TRBJ1-5, with a possible D match to TRBD1 (6 bases). With 3 bases removed from V and 0 bases from J, the gap between germline ends came to 8 bases. This CDR3 spans 15 amino acids. Germline-derived CDR1 and CDR2 are KGHDR and SFDVKD. CDR3 sequence reads: CATSDTGISNQPQHF. DNA of the CDR3: TGTGCCACCAGTGATACAGGGATTAGCAATCAGCCCCAGCATTTT.